What follows are 2 T cell receptor beta chains derived from one specimen sequenced in a study of shared clonotypes between healthy human individuals. Profiling relied on immunoSEQ multiplex PCR, and the TCRdb table lists in-frame clones only, not all of them. The sample shows approximately 1.5 million clones, approximately 98.5% of them seen only once. Sequencing was done on a sample of naive CD4+ T cells sorted from blood. Subset here: CD45RA+ positively selected. All receptors derive from a young man in good health.

This clone came up once. This chain links TRBV2 with TRBJ2-3, with TRBD2 identical over 7 bases. Germline V gene sequence: CDR1 SNHLY, CDR2 FYNNEI. Trimming took 6 bases from V and 0 from J; bases not matched to a gene: 3. The CDR3 contains 14 residues. CDR3 bases: TGTGCCAGCAGAAAGCGGGATAGCACAGATACGCAGTATTTT. It is translated as CASRKRDSTDTQYF.

The genes are TRBV28 and TRBJ2-7; 9 nucleotides match TRBD1. CDR1 and CDR2 from the germline V gene are MDHEN and SYDVKM. There are 14 residues in the CDR3. With 3 bases clipped from V and 7 bases from J, the junction kept 7 bases outside the gene matches. The CDR3 DNA reads TGTGCCAGCAGTTTGACAGGGGGTGAGAGGGAGCAGTACTTC. Amino acids: CASSLTGGEREQYF. Full variable domain (rest looked up from reference TRBV28 and TRBJ2-7): DVKVTQSSRYLVKRTGEKVFLECVQDMDHENMFWYRQDPGLGLRLIYFSYDVKMKEKGDIPEGYSVSREKKERFSLILESASTNQTSMYLCASSLTGGEREQYFGPGTRLTVT.